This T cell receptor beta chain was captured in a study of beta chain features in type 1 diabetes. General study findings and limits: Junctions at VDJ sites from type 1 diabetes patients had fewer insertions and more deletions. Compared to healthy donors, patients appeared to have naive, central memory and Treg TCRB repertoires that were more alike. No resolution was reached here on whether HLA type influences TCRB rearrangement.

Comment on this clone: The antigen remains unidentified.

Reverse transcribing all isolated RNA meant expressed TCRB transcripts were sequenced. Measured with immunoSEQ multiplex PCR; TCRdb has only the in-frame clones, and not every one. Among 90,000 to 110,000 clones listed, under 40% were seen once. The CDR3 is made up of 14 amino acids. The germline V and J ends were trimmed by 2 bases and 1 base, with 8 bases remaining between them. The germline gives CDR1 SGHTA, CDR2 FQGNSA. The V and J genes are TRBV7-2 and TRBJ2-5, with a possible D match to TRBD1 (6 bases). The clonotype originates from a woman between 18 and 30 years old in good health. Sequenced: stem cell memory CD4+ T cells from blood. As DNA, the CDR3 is TGTGCCAGCAGCTTACAGGGGAGCCAAGAGACCCAGTACTTC. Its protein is CASSLQGSQETQYF.